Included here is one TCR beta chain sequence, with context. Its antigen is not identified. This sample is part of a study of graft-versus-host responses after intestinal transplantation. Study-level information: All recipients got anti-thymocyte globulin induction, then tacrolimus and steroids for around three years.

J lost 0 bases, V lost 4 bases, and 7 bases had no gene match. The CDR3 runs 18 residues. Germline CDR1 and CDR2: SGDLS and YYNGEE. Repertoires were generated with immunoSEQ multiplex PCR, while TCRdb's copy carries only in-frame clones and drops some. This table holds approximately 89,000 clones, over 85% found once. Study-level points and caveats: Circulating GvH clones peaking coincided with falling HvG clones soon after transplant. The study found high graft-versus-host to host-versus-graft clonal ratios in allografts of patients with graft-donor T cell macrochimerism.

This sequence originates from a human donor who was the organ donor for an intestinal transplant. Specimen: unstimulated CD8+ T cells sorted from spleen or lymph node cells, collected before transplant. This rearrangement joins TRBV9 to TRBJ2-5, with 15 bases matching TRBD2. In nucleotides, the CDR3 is TGTGCCAGCAGCCCGGGACTAGCGGGGGGCCCGTACCAAGAGACCCAGTACTTC. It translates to CASSPGLAGGPYQETQYF.